This TCR beta chain originates from a study of regulatory T cells in long-lasting Graves disease. Arm-PCR of CDR3 regions and iRepertoire HTBI primers were the basis on which TCR beta libraries were built. Authors' processing steps: Identified segments across samples numbered fewer than 80 TRBV and over eleven TRBJ. TCRdb re-called the multiplex PCR reads with MiXCR, one entry per CDR3 protein. TCRdb, not the original authors, processed these V and J calls. The sample has 300,000 to 500,000 distinct CDR3 sequences, 20% seen once; the top ten hold less than 25%. Time point given: persistent/refractory GD, antithyroid drugs over 5 years with positive TRAb. Preparation of the TCR library used RNA extracted from PBMCs. Whole-study findings and limits: Repertoires from persistent disease leaned toward TRBV28, TRBJ1-2 and TRBJ2-5. Those with persistent Graves' had less TCR diversity than newly diagnosed patients.

V lost 10 bases and J lost 3; bases outside the gene matches: 13. This CDR3 contains 17 residues. Germline V CDR1 and CDR2: MDHEN, SYDVKM. This clonotype turned up a few times. What it binds is unknown. The rearrangement uses TRBV28 and TRBJ2-1; 12 bases map to TRBD2. Sequencing was performed on peripheral blood mononuclear cells (PBMCs), taken when the disease was refractory, from a patient treated with antithyroid drugs. This clonotype was obtained from a female donor with Graves disease. DNA for the CDR3: TGTGCCACGGGGAACAGCCGACTAGCGGGAGTCTACAATGAGCAGTTCTTC. Protein: CATGNSRLAGVYNEQFF. Drawing the rest from reference TRBV28 and TRBJ2-1, the complete variable domain is DVKVTQSSRYLVKRTGEKVFLECVQDMDHENMFWYRQDPGLGLRLIYFSYDVKMKEKGDIPEGYSVSREKKERFSLILESASTNQTSMYLCATGNSRLAGVYNEQFFGPGTRLTVL.